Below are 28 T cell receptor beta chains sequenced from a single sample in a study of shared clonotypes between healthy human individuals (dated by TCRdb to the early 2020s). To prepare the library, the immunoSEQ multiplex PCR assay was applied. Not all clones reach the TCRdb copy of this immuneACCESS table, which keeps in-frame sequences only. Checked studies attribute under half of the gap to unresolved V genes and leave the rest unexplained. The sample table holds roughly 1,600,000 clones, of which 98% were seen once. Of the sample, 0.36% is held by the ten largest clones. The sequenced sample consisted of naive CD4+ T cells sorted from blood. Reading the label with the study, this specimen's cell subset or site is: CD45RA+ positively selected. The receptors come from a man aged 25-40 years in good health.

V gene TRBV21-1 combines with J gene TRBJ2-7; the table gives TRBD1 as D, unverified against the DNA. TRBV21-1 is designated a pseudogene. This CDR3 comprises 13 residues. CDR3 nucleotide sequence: TGTGCCAGCAGCGGACAGGGCCCTTACGAGCAGTACTTC. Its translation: CASSGQGPYEQYF.

Written as DNA, the CDR3 is TGTGCCAGCAGCCTAAGAGGCGGGGGAAGAGACACTGAAGCTTTCTTT. Protein: CASSLRGGGRDTEAFF. V and J are TRBV14 and TRBJ1-1, with D possibly matching TRBD1 (5 bases). Trimming removed 4 bases from V and 3 bases from J, with 18 bases in between. This CDR3 comprises 16 residues. CDR1 is SGHDN and CDR2 is FVKESK in the germline V gene.

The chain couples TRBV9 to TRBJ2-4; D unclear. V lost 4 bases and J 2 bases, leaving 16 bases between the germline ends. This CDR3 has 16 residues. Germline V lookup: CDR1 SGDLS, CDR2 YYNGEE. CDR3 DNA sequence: TGTGCCAGCAGCCCCACCCGTGCGGATACCAAAAACATTCAGTACTTC. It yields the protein CASSPTRADTKNIQYF.

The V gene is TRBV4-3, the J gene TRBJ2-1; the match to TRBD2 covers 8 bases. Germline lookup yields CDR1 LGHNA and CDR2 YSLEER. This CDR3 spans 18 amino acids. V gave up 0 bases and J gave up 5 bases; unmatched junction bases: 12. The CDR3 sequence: CASSQDLGTSSIHNEQFF. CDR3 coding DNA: TGCGCCAGCAGCCAAGATCTCGGGACTAGTTCTATCCACAATGAGCAGTTCTTC.

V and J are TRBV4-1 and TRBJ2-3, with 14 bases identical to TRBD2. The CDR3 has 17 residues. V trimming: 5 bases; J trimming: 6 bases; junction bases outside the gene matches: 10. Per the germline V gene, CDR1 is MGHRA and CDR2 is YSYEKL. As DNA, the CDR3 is TGCGCCAGCAGCTTCCGACTAGCGGGAGGGGGTAGTGATACGCAGTATTTT. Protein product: CASSFRLAGGGSDTQYF.

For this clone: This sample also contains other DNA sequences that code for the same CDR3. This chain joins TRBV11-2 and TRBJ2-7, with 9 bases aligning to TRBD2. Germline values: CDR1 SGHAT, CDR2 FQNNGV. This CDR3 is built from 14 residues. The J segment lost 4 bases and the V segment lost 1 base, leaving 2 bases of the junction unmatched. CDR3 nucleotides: TGTGCCAGCAGCTTAGTAGCGGGGGTATACGAGCAGTACTTC. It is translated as CASSLVAGVYEQYF.

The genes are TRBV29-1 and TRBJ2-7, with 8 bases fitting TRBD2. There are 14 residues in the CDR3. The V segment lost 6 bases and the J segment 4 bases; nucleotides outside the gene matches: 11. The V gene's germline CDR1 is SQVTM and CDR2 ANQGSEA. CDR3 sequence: CSVPGEREWYEQYF. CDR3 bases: TGCAGCGTCCCTGGAGAGCGGGAGTGGTACGAGCAGTACTTC.

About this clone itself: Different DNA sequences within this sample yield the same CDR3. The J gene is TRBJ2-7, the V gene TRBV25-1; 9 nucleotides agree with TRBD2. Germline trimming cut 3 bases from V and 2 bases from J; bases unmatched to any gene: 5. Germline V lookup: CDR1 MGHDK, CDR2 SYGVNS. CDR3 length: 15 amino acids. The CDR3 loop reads CASSDPASGTYEQYF. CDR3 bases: TGTGCCAGCAGTGATCCAGCTAGCGGGACCTACGAGCAGTACTTC.

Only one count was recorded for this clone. CDR3 sequence reads: CATGIAGLAGVLEQFF. The CDR3 DNA reads TGTGCCACAGGGATCGCGGGACTAGCGGGAGTCCTTGAGCAGTTCTTC. V is TRBV10-3 and J is TRBJ2-1; TRBD2 matches 14 bases. The ends lost 10 bases at V and 9 bases at J; junction bases unmatched: 14. The germline V gene has CDR1 ENHRY and CDR2 SYGVKD. There are 16 residues in the CDR3.

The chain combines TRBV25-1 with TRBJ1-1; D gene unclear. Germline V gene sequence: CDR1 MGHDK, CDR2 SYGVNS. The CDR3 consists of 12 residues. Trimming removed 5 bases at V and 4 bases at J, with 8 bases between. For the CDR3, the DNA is TGTGCCAGCAGTCGGACTTTCACTGAAGCTTTCTTT. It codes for CASSRTFTEAFF. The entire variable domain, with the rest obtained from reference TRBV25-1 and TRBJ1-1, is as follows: EADIYQTPRYLVIGTGKKITLECSQTMGHDKMYWYQQDPGMELHLIHYSYGVNSTEKGDLSSESTVSRIRTEHFPLTLESARPSHTSQYLCASSRTFTEAFFGQGTRLTVV.

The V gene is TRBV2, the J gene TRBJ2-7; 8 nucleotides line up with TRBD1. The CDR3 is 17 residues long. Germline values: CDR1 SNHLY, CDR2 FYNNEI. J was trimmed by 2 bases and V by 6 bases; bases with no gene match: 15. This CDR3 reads CASRDNPWTGQTYEQYF. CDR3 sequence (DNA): TGTGCCAGCAGGGACAATCCTTGGACAGGGCAGACCTACGAGCAGTACTTC.

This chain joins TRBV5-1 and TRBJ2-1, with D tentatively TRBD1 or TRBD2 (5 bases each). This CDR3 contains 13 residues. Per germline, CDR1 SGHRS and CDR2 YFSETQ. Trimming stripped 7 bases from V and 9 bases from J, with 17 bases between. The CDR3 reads CASSGPVLGEQFF. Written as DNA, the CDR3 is TGCGCCAGCTCGGGACCAGTATTAGGTGAGCAGTTCTTC.

CDR3 nucleotides: TGTGCCAGCAGCTTAGGGGTAGCGGACCTGTTTTCCTACGAGCAGTACTTC. Translating gives CASSLGVADLFSYEQYF. The V gene is TRBV7-9, the J gene TRBJ2-7; D may be TRBD2 (6 bases). The CDR3 spans 17 residues. Germline CDR1 and CDR2: SEHNR and FQNEAQ (reference sequence). V was trimmed by 1 base and J by 1 base, leaving 17 bases between them.

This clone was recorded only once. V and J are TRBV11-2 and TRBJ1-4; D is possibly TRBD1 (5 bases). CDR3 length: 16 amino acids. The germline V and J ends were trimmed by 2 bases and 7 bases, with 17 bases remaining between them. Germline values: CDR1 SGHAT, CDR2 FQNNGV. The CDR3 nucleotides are TGTGCCAGCAGCTTATGGAACAGGCTTGGTATTGAAAAACTGTTTTTT. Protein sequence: CASSLWNRLGIEKLFF.

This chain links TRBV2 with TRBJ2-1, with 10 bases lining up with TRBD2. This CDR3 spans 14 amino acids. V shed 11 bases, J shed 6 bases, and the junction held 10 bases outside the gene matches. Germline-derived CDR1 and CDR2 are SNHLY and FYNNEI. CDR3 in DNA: TGTGCCCAGAGGCGGCTAGCGGGAGTCAATGAGCAGTTCTTC. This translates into CAQRRLAGVNEQFF. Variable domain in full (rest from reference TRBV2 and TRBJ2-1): EPEVTQTPSHQVTQMGQEVILRCVPISNHLYFYWYRQILGQKVEFLVSFYNNEISEKSEIFDDQFSVERPDGSNFTLKIRSTKLEDSAMYFCAQRRLAGVNEQFFGPGTRLTVL.

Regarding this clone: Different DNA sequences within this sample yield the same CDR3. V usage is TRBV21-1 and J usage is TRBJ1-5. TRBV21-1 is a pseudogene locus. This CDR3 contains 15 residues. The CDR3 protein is CASSKDRYSNQPQHF. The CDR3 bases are TGTGCCAGCAGCAAAGATCGATATAGCAATCAGCCCCAGCATTTT.

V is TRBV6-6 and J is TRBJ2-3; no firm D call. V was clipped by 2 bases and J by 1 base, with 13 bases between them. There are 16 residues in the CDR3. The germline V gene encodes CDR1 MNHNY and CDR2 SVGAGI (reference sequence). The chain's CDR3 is CASSYPPQEGTDTQYF. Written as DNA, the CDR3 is TGTGCCAGCAGTTACCCCCCCCAAGAGGGCACAGATACGCAGTATTTT.

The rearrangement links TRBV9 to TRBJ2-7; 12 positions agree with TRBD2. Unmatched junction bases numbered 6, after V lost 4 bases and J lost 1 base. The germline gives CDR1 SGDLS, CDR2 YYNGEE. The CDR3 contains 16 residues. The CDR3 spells CASSLTGTSGSYEQYF. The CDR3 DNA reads TGTGCCAGCAGCTTAACCGGGACTAGCGGGTCCTACGAGCAGTACTTC. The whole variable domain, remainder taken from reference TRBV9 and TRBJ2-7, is DSGVTQTPKHLITATGQRVTLRCSPRSGDLSVYWYQQSLDQGLQFLIQYYNGEERAKGNILERFSAQQFPDLHSELNLSSLELGDSALYFCASSLTGTSGSYEQYFGPGTRLTVT.

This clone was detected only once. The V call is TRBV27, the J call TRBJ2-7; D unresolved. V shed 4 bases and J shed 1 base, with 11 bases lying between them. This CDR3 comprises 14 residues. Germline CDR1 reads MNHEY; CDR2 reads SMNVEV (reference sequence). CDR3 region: CASSSRAVSYEQYF. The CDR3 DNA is TGTGCCAGCAGTTCCCGGGCTGTATCCTACGAGCAGTACTTC.

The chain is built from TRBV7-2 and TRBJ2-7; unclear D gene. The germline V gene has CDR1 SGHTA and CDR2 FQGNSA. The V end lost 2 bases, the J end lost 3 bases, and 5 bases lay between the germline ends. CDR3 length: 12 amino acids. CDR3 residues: CASSLLVYEQYF. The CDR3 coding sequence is TGTGCCAGCAGCTTACTTGTCTACGAGCAGTACTTC.

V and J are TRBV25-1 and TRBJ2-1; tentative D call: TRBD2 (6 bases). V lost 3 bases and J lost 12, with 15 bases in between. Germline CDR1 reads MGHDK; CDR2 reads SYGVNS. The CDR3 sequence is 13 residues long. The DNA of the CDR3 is TGTGCCAGCAGTGAGCTCAGGGCGGGGCGGCAGTTCTTC. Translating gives CASSELRAGRQFF.

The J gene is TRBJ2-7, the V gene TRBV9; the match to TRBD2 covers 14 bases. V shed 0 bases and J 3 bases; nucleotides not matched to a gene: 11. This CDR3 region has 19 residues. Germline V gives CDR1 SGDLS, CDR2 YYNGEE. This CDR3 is CASSVAPVTSGRASYEQYF. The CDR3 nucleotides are TGTGCCAGCAGCGTAGCTCCCGTGACTAGCGGGAGGGCCAGCTACGAGCAGTACTTC.

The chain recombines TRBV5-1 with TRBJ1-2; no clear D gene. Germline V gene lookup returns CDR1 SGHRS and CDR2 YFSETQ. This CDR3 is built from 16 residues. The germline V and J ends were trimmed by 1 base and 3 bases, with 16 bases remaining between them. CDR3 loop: CASSLSRIGDYYGYTF. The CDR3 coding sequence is TGCGCCAGCAGCTTGTCGAGGATCGGGGATTACTATGGCTACACCTTC.

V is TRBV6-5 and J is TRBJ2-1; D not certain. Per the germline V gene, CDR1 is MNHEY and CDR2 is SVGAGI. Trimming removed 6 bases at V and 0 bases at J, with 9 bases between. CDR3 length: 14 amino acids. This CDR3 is CASRSVGSYNEQFF. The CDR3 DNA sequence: TGTGCCAGCAGGTCTGTAGGCTCCTACAATGAGCAGTTCTTC.

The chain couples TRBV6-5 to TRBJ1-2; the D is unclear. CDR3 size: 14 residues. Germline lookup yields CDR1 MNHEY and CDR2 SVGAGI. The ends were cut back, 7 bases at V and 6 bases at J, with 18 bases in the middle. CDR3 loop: CASTDGLGDDGYTF. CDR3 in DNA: TGTGCCAGCACCGACGGGTTGGGCGATGATGGCTACACCTTC.

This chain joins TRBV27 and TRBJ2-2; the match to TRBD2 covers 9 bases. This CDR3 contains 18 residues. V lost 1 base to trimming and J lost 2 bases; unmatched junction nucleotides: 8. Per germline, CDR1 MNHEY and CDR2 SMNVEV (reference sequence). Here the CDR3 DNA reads TGTGCCAGCAGTTTATTCCGGACTAGCGCCAGAAACACCGGGGAGCTGTTTTTT. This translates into CASSLFRTSARNTGELFF.

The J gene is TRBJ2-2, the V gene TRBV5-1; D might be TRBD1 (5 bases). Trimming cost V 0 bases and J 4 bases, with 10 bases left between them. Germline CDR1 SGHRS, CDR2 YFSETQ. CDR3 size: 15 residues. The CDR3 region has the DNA TGCGCCAGCAGCTTGGCCAGGGCGAGCACCGGGGAGCTGTTTTTT. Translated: CASSLARASTGELFF.

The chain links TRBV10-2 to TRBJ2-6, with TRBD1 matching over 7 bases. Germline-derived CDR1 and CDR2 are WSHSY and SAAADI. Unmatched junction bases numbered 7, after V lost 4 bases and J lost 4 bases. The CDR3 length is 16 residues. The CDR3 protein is CASSVTGSPGANVLTF. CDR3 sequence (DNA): TGCGCCAGCAGTGTGACAGGGTCTCCCGGGGCCAACGTCCTGACTTTC.